This TCR beta chain was identified during a study of PD-1 blockade in classical Hodgkin lymphoma. Between the trimmed V and J ends, which lost 3 bases and 1 base, there was a span of 6 bases. The CDR3 loop spans 13 amino acids. CDR1 and CDR2 (germline): SGHVS, FNYEAQ. This clone showed up just once. As yet, its antigen is unknown. Repertoires were generated with immunoSEQ multiplex PCR, while TCRdb's copy carries only in-frame clones and drops some. This table holds about 15,000 clones, around 64% found once. The study, taken as a whole, reports: For complete responders, baseline diversity was comparable to that of newly diagnosed patients. Diversity in CD4+ TCRs, unlike that measured in CD8+ TCRs, had risen significantly by C4D1.

Following autologous stem cell transplantation, relapse occurred in every patient, and exposure to brentuximab vedotin varied. The chain combines TRBV7-6 with TRBJ1-1; D not resolved. The sequenced sample was peripheral blood mononuclear cells (PBMCs), obtained at baseline. The clonotype comes from a human donor with classical Hodgkin lymphoma. The CDR3 region has the DNA TGTGCCAGCAGCTTGGCGGAGAACACTGAAGCTTTCTTT. Encoded protein: CASSLAENTEAFF.